This T cell receptor beta chain was captured by sequencing in a study of blood T cell repertoires in COVID-19. Trimming took 4 bases from V and 4 from J; bases not matched to a gene: 3. This CDR3 comprises 15 residues. Germline V gene data show CDR1 as SGHVS and CDR2 as FNYEAQ. Sequencing was performed with immunoSEQ multiplex PCR; in TCRdb, only in-frame clones are kept and a portion is missing. The sample lists some 290,000 clones; roughly 91% were seen once. This TCR was sampled from a woman in her 30s with COVID-19, enrolled during active disease. What was sequenced was peripheral blood. The rearrangement uses TRBV7-6 and TRBJ1-5; 11 bases map to TRBD1. The DNA of the CDR3 is TGTGCCAGCAGCTGGGGGACAGGGGGAAATCAGCCCCAGCATTTT. Amino acid sequence: CASSWGTGGNQPQHF.